This TCR beta chain was retrieved from a study of CD8 T cells in Susac syndrome. Overall study results and limits: Only a relatively small number of individuals were included in the TCR sequencing and HLA analysis.

Trimming shortened V by 4 bases and J by 2 bases, and 16 bases separated the two germline ends. Germline-derived CDR1 and CDR2 are MNHEY and SVGAGI. This CDR3 region has 16 residues. It was with random hexamers that 0.5 to 1 ug RNA was reverse transcribed. TCR beta CDR3 was amplified by immunoSEQ multiplex PCR. This amplification extended across 54 Vbeta and 13 Jbeta segments. TCRdb itself ran the immunoSEQ multiplex PCR reads through MiXCR, one entry per CDR3 protein. The sample has about 120,000 distinct CDR3 sequences; about 94% are singletons. In the case of this clonotype: The antigen remains unidentified.

Patients with stable or active relapsing-remitting disease, all of them treatment-naive, made up the multiple sclerosis controls. The TEMRA cells underwent FACS enrichment, while the CD8+ and CD4+ T cells underwent negative isolation. The sample comprised CD4+ T cells from PBMCs. The receptor comes from a human donor with multiple sclerosis. This chain joins TRBV6-5 and TRBJ2-3; D assignment may be TRBD1 or TRBD2 (5 bases each). The DNA for the CDR3 is TGTGCCAGCAGTTTAAAGGGACGGCTGATCACAGATACGCAGTATTTT. This sequence encodes CASSLKGRLITDTQYF.